What follows describes a single TCR beta chain. Its antigen is as yet unknown. CDR1 SGHAT and CDR2 FQNNGV come from the germline V gene. The CDR3 is 14 amino acids. Trimming stripped 1 base from V and 7 bases from J, with 13 bases between. TCRdb's copy holds only in-frame clones and misses some; the assay was immunoSEQ multiplex PCR. The sample consists of about 33,000 clones, roughly 75% of them appearing once. Time point described: week 35, safety follow-up. Doses of 300 ug of mutant IDH1 20-mer peptide were given with topical imiquimod. The data originate from a study of a mutant IDH1 vaccine in newly diagnosed glioma. Study-level background: Earlier care involved radiotherapy, temozolomide, or both, and the majority received both.

The sample was PBMCs, taken from a glioma patient whose treatment included an IDH1 peptide vaccine. This receptor was obtained from a man between 35 and 55 years old with glioma. Some clones in this sample may be carry-over from other donors' samples. The chain recombines TRBV11-2 with TRBJ1-1; TRBD1 is a possible D gene (5 bases). As DNA, the CDR3 is TGTGCCAGCAGCTTAGGCGGGGCCTCCTTTGAAGCTTTCTTT. It translates to CASSLGGASFEAFF.